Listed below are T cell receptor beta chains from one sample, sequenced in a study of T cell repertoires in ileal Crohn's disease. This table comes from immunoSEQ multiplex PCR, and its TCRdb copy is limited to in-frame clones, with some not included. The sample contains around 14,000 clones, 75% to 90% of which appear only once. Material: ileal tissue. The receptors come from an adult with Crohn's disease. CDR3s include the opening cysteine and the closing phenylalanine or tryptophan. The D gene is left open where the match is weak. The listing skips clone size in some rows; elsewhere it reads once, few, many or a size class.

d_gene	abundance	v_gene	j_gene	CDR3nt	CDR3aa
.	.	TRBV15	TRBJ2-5	TGTGCCACCAGCAGAGATCCGGGGGTTAGGGAGACCCAGTACTTC	CATSRDPGVRETQYF
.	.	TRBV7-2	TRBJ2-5	TGTGCCAGCAGCTCGCCTCCGGGACAACGGGGTGCCCAGTACTTC	CASSSPPGQRGAQYF
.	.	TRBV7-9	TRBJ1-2	TGTGCCAGCAGCCTACAGAACTATGGCTACACCTTC	CASSLQNYGYTF
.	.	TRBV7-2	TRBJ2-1	TGTGCCAGCAGCTCCGGGTCCTACAATGAGCAGTTCTTC	CASSSGSYNEQFF
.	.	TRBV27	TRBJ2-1	TGTGCCAGCAGTTTATCCCGGCGAGGCTACAATGAGCAGTTCTTC	CASSLSRRGYNEQFF
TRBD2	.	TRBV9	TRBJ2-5	TGTGCCAGCAGCCCCCGAATGACTAGCGGAAGGGAGACCCAGTACTTC	CASSPRMTSGRETQYF
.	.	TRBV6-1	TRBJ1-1	TGTGCCAGCAGGAACCGACAGAGTGAAGCTTTCTTT	CASRNRQSEAFF
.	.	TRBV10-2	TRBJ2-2	TGCGCCAGCAGTTGGGGACACCTGAACACCGGGGAGCTGTTTTTT	CASSWGHLNTGELFF
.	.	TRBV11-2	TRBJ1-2	TGTGCCAGCAGCTTAGATTGGACGGACATCTATGGCTACACCTTC	CASSLDWTDIYGYTF
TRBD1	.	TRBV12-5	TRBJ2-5	TGTGCTAGTGGTTTAGAAGCAGGGGGCTTTGGGACCCAGTACTTC	CASGLEAGGFGTQYF
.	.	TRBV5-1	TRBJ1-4	TGCGCCAGCAGCGCGGGAATACTGGGCACTAATGAAAAACTGTTTTTT	CASSAGILGTNEKLFF
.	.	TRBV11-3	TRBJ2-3	TGTGCCAGCAGCTTATTTAAGGGGCTCACAGATACGCAGTATTTT	CASSLFKGLTDTQYF
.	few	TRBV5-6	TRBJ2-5	TGTGCCAGCAGCTTGGCCGCGGGTCAAGAGACCCAGTACTTC	CASSLAAGQETQYF
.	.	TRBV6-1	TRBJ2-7	TGTGCCAGCAGTGTCGAGAGCTCCTACGAGCAGTACTTC	CASSVESSYEQYF
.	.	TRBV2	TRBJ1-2	TGTGCCAGCAGTGAAGCGGCGTACCCCGGGACTTATGGCTACACCTTC	CASSEAAYPGTYGYTF
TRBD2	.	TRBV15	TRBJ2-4	TGTGCCGCCGGGGGGGCCAAAAACATTCAGTACTTC	CAAGGAKNIQYF
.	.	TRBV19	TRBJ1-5	TGTGCCAGTAGTATCCTCGGCACAGCCTCTAATCAGCCCCAGCATTTT	CASSILGTASNQPQHF
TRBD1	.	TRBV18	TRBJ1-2	TGTGCCAGCTCCCCCGGGACAGGGAGCGGCTACACCTTC	CASSPGTGSGYTF
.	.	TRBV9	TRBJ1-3	TGTGCCAGCAGCGAACCCTATGGCTCCGGAGTTGGAAACACCATATATTTT	CASSEPYGSGVGNTIYF
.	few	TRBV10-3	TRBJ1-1	TGTGCCATCAGGAGGGGGGGAGCTGAAGCTTTCTTT	CAIRRGGAEAFF
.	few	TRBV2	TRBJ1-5	TGTGCCAGCAGTGAAGCGCGGTCTCCCCCCAATCAGCCCCAGCATTTT	CASSEARSPPNQPQHF
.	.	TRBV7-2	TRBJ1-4	TGTGCCAGCAGCTCCCAGAATGAAAAACTGTTTTTT	CASSSQNEKLFF
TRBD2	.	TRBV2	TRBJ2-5	TGTGCCAGCTGTAGCGGGAGGGCCCCAGAGACCCAGTACTTC	CASCSGRAPETQYF
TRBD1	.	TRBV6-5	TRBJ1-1	TGTGCCAGCAGTTACTCGTTTAACAGGGGGACTGAAGCTTTCTTT	CASSYSFNRGTEAFF
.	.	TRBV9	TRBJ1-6	TGTGCCAGCAGTCAGGCTCCTCATAATTCCCCCCTCCACTTT	CASSQAPHNSPLHF
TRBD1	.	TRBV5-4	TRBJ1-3	TGTGCCAGCAGCCCCACCCGGGACAGGGGGCTAGGAAACACCATATATTTT	CASSPTRDRGLGNTIYF
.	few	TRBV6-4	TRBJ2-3	TGTGCCAGCAGTGATGCCGGGGGTTCAAATACGCAGTATTTT	CASSDAGGSNTQYF
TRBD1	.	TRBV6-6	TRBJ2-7	TGTGCCAGCAGTCCCCGGGACAGGGGACTCGAGCAGTACTTC	CASSPRDRGLEQYF
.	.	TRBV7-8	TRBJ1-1	TGTGCCAGCAGCTTAGCACACAACACTGAAGCTTTCTTT	CASSLAHNTEAFF
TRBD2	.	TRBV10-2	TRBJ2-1	TGCGCCAGCAGCGTACTAGCGGGGGCCTACAATGAGCAGTTCTTC	CASSVLAGAYNEQFF
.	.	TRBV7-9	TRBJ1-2	TGTGCCAGCAGCTTAAATCTCAACTATGGCTACACCTTC	CASSLNLNYGYTF
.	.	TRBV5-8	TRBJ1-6	TGTGCCAGCAGCCTGACTTGGGATTCACCCCTCCACTTT	CASSLTWDSPLHF
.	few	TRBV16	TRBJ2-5	TGTGCCAGCAGCCGGGACTCGCAAGAGACCCAGTACTTC	CASSRDSQETQYF
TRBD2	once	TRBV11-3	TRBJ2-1	TGTGCCAGCAGCTTAGCCGGGACTAGCGGGGGGGCGGACAATGAGCAGTTCTTC	CASSLAGTSGGADNEQFF
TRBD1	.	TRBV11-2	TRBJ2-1	TGTGCCAGCAGCTCCCCTTTTGGGATGGACAGGGCCTACAATGAGCAGTTCTTC	CASSSPFGMDRAYNEQFF
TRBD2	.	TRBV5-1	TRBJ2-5	TGCGCCAGCAGCTTGGGGGGGACTAGCGGGAGTGAGACCCAGTACTTC	CASSLGGTSGSETQYF
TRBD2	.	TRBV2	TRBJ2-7	TGTGCCAGCAATCCCGGGGGGGTTTACGAGCAGTACTTC	CASNPGGVYEQYF
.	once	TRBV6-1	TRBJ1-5	TGTGCCAGCAGTGCCCATAAGCGGGGGGTGGGTCAGCCCCAGCATTTT	CASSAHKRGVGQPQHF
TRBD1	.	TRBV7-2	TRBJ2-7	TGTGCCAGCAGCCCCAGGGGGCGACGGGTCTACGAGCAGTACTTC	CASSPRGRRVYEQYF
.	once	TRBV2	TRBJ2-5	TGTGCCAGCAGTGGGAGCAGTCAAGAGACCCAGTACTTC	CASSGSSQETQYF
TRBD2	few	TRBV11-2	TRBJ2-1	TGTGCCAGCAGCCCAAGGACTAGCGGGGGGGCGGGTTACAATGAGCAGTTCTTC	CASSPRTSGGAGYNEQFF
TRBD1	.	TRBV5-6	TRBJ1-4	TGTGCCAGCACCCTGGACAGGAGGAATGAAAAACTGTTTTTT	CASTLDRRNEKLFF
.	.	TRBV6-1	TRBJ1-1	TGTGCCAGCCAAATGTCCAGGGGCGGGACTGAAGCTTTCTTT	CASQMSRGGTEAFF
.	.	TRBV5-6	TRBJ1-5	TGTGCCAGCAGCAGATATCAGGACAATAGCAATCAGCCCCAGCATTTT	CASSRYQDNSNQPQHF
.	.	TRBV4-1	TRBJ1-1	TGCGCCAGCAGCCAAGATTTACAGGGTCGCGGAGCTTTCTTT	CASSQDLQGRGAFF
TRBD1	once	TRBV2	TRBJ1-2	TGTGCTCCCGCCCCAATAAGGACAGGAGGAGATTATGGCTACACCTTC	CAPAPIRTGGDYGYTF